Sequencing of this TCR beta chain was carried out in a study of T cell repertoires in cytomegalovirus infection. Study-wide background: CMV epitopes used comprised recently identified HLA-C-restricted ones and well-studied HLA-B-restricted ones. A matching HLA type, together with CMV infection, was signaled by public TCR beta signatures. Study-level findings and limits: Ex vivo responses were dominated by HLA-C-restricted CMV-specific TCR beta clonotypes. The study identified carriers of CMV plus the relevant HLA from cumulative public TCR beta family frequency.

TCRdb reanalysed the reads using MiXCR and keeps one entry per CDR3 protein. The sample shows about 27,000 distinct CDR3 sequences, 15% to 20% of them seen only once. Notes on this clonotype: The target antigen is unknown.

V was clipped by 3 bases and J by 6 bases, with 9 bases between them. Germline V gives CDR1 SGHAT, CDR2 FQNNGV. This CDR3 is built from 12 residues. This chain connects TRBV11-2 to TRBJ2-7; D is ambiguous. This TCR was recovered from a human donor in good health (CMV status not recorded). Some clones in this sample may be carry-over from other donors' samples. Sequencing used CD8+ T cells from cultured PBMCs, obtained from culture after CMV antigen stimulation. CDR3 in amino acids: CASSLLIGEQYF. For the CDR3, the DNA is TGTGCCAGCAGCTTGCTAATCGGCGAGCAGTACTTC.